This entry lists 8 T cell receptor beta chains sequenced from one sample in a study of T cells in Graves' hyperthyroidism and ophthalmopathy. Researchers took RNA transcripts and amplified the TCR beta CDR3 regions from them. First-round RT-PCR with HTBI primers amplified the TCR CDR3 region. TCRdb redid the calling of the multiplex PCR reads with MiXCR, one entry per CDR3 protein. The sample shows more than 300,000 distinct CDR3 sequences, approximately 13% of them seen only once. The sample consisted of blood. The receptors were gathered from a woman between 25 and 40 years old with Graves' hyperthyroidism.

V gene TRBV11-2 combines with J gene TRBJ2-1, with TRBD1 matching 9 bases. Germline-derived CDR1 and CDR2 are SGHAT and FQNNGV. This CDR3 is 12 amino acids long. Losses at the gene ends were 1 base for V and 15 bases for J; bases not matched to a gene: 4. The CDR3 protein is CASSLARGQGFF. CDR3 in DNA: TGTGCCAGCAGCTTAGCCAGGGGACAGGGGTTCTTC.

The chain has TRBV4-2 and TRBJ2-1; tentatively, D is TRBD2 (5 bases). The V gene lost 0 bases and the J gene lost 5 bases, with 20 bases spanning the gap. The CDR3 length is 18 residues. Germline assignment: CDR1 LGHNA and CDR2 YNFKEQ. CDR3 DNA: TGTGCCAGCAGCCAAGATAGGGTAGGGAGTCTGGCAAACAATGAGCAGTTCTTC. Translating it yields CASSQDRVGSLANNEQFF.

J is TRBJ1-5 and V is TRBV18; TRBD1 aligns across 9 bases. Unmatched junction bases numbered 2, after V lost 3 bases and J lost 5 bases. CDR1 is KGHSH and CDR2 is LQKENI in the germline V gene. This CDR3 has 14 residues. The CDR3 DNA follows: TGTGCCAGCTCACCCAGGACAGGGGATCAGCCCCAGCATTTT. Residues: CASSPRTGDQPQHF.

Comment on this clonotype: A much larger clone is a single base away; this may be a read error. The CDR3 is CASSGRNSGNTIYF. CDR3 bases: TGTGCCAGCAGTGGACGGAACTCTGGAAACACCATATATTTT. The rearrangement uses TRBV2 and TRBJ1-3; D not certain. Germline lookup yields CDR1 SNHLY and CDR2 FYNNEI. The ends were cut back, 4 bases at V and 0 bases at J, with 7 bases in the middle. CDR3 size: 14 residues.

This chain connects TRBV20-1 to TRBJ2-5; 7 bases fit TRBD1. Germline CDR1 and CDR2: DFQATT and SNEGSKA (reference sequence). Unmatched junction bases numbered 3, after V lost 6 bases and J lost 2 bases. CDR3 length: 12 amino acids. In nucleotides, the CDR3 is TGCAGTGCCACGGGACAGCAAGAGACCCAGTACTTC. Residues: CSATGQQETQYF.

This clonotype occurred a few times. V gene TRBV25-1 combines with J gene TRBJ2-3; TRBD1 matches at 9 bases. J gave up 3 bases and V 5 bases, and 6 bases lay outside the gene matches. Germline V lookup: CDR1 MGHDK, CDR2 SYGVNS. The CDR3 is 15 amino acids. CDR3 sequence: CASSRKDRGTDTQYF. In DNA, the CDR3 is TGTGCCAGCAGTAGGAAGGACAGGGGTACAGATACGCAGTATTTT. Combining the CDR3 with reference TRBV25-1 and TRBJ2-3 gives the whole variable domain EADIYQTPRYLVIGTGKKITLECSQTMGHDKMYWYQQDPGMELHLIHYSYGVNSTEKGDLSSESTVSRIRTEHFPLTLESARPSHTSQYLCASSRKDRGTDTQYFGPGTRLTVL.

This clonotype was found many times. V gene TRBV6-1 combines with J gene TRBJ2-7; weak D call: TRBD2 (6 bases). Trimming cost V 6 bases and J 4 bases, with 13 bases left between them. The CDR3 consists of 13 residues. Germline CDR1 and CDR2: MNHNS and SASEGT. The CDR3 DNA reads TGTGCCAGCAGCAACCCCGGGAGTTACGAGCAGTACTTC. This gives the protein CASSNPGSYEQYF.

The chain combines TRBV5-1 with TRBJ2-7, with TRBD1 matching over 8 bases. The CDR3 is 16 amino acids. Germline V gene sequence: CDR1 SGHRS, CDR2 YFSETQ. J gave up 0 bases and V 4 bases, and 9 bases lay outside the gene matches. The CDR3 nucleotides read TGCGCCAGCAGCAACACAATGACAGGGGCCTCCTACGAGCAGTACTTC. Protein product: CASSNTMTGASYEQYF.